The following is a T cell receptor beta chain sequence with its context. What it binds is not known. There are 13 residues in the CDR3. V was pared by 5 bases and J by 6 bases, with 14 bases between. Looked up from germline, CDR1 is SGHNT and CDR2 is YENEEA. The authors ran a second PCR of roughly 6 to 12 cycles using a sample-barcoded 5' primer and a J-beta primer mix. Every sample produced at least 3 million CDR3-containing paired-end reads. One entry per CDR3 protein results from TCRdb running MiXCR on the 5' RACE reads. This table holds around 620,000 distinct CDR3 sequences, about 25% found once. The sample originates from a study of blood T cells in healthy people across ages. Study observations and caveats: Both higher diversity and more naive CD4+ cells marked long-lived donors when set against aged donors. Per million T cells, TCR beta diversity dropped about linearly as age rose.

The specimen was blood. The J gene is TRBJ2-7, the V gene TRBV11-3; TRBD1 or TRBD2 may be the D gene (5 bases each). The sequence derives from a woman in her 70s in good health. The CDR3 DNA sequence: TGTGCCAGCAGCCTATCACTGGGGGTCGAGCAGTACTTC. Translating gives CASSLSLGVEQYF.